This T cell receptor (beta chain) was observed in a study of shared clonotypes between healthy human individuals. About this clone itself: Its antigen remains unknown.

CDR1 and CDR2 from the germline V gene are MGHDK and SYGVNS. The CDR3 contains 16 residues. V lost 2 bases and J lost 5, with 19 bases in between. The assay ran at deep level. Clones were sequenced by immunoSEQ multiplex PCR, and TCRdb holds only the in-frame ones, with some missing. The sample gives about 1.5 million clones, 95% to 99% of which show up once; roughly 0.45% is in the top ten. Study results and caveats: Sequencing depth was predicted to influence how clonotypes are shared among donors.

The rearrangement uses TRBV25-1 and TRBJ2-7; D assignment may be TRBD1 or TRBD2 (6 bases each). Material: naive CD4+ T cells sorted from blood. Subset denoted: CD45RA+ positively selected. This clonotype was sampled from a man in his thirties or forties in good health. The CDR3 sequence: CASSEPRGPIHHEQYF. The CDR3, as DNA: TGTGCCAGCAGTGAACCCCGGGGGCCGATCCACCACGAGCAGTACTTC.